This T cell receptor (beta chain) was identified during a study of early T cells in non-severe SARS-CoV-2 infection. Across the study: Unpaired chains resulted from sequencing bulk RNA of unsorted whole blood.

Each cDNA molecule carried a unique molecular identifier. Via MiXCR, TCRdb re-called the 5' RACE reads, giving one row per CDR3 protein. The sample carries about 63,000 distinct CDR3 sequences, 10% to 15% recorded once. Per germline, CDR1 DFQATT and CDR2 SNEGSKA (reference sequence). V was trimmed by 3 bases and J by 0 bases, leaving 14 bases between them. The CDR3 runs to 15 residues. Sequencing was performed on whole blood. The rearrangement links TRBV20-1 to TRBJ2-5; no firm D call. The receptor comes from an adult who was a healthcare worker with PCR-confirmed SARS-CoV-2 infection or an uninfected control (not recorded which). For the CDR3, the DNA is TGCAGTGCTAGGATCCAGAACCCGTACCAAGAGACCCAGTACTTC. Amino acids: CSARIQNPYQETQYF.